This T cell receptor beta chain was captured by sequencing in a study of blood T cells in healthy people across ages. V shed 2 bases, J shed 7 bases, and the junction held 8 bases outside the gene matches. From germline, CDR1 is MNHEY and CDR2 SVGAGI. The CDR3 is 15 residues long. Notes on the study in general: Relative to aged donors, long-lived donors carried more naive CD4+ cells and displayed higher diversity.

Comment on this clonotype: What it binds is not known. This clone may be a read error of a much larger clone one base away.

The use of a sample-barcoded 5' primer and a J-beta primer mix characterized a second PCR of roughly 6 to 11 cycles. MiXCR, run by TCRdb on the 5' RACE reads, gives a single entry per CDR3 protein. Among over 1,300,000 distinct CDR3 sequences listed, 45% to 70% were seen once. Ranging in age from about 6 to 95, the donors were healthy Caucasian individuals from Russia. The V call is TRBV6-5, the J call TRBJ2-7; 10 bases line up with TRBD2. The clonotype comes from a man aged 18 to 29 in good health. Sequencing used blood. The CDR3 loop reads CASSYRYLAGDEQYF. CDR3 DNA sequence: TGTGCCAGCAGTTACCGTTACCTAGCGGGAGATGAGCAGTACTTC.